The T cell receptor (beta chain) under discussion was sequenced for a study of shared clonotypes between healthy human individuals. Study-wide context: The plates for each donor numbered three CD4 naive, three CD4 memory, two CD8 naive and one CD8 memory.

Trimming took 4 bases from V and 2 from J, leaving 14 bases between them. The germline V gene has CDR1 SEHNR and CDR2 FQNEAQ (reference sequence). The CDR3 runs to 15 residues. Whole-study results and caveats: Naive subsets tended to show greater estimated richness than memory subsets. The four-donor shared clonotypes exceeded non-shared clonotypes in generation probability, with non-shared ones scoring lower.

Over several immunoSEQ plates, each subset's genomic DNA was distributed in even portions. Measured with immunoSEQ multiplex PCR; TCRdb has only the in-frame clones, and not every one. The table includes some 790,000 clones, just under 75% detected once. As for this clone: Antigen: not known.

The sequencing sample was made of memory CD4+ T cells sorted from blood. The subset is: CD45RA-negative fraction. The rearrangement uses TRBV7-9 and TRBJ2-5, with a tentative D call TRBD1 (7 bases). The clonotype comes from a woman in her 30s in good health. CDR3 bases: TGTGCCAGCAGCTGGGGGGACAGCAAACAAGAGACCCAGTACTTC. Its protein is CASSWGDSKQETQYF.